These 17 T cell receptor beta chains originate from one sample sequenced in a study of Graves' ophthalmopathy and Graves' hyperthyroidism. The authors amplified TCR beta CDR3 regions from RNA transcripts. HTBI-primed RT-PCR formed the first round, and a multiplex PCR formed the second. Each CDR3 protein is one row after TCRdb ran MiXCR on the multiplex PCR reads. The sample has around 1.1 million distinct CDR3 sequences, approximately 35% seen once. The sample consisted of peripheral blood or thyroid tissue (not recorded which). Every receptor here comes from an adult man with Graves' hyperthyroidism.

This clonotype came up a few times. V usage is TRBV7-6 and J usage is TRBJ1-2; TRBD1 matches at 8 bases. CDR1 and CDR2 from the germline V gene are SGHVS and FNYEAQ. The ends lost 4 bases at V and 1 base at J; junction bases unmatched: 8. The CDR3 consists of 16 residues. In DNA, the CDR3 is TGTGCCAGCAGCTCCTCGCAGGGGGCCGTTAACTATGGCTACACCTTC. Translation gives CASSSSQGAVNYGYTF.

V and J are TRBV7-9 and TRBJ2-7; D not resolved. Deletions cut 3 bases from V and 0 bases from J, with 12 bases between. The germline V gene has CDR1 SEHNR and CDR2 FQNEAQ (reference sequence). The CDR3 is made up of 15 amino acids. CDR3 sequence: CASSFIGRTSYEQYF. The CDR3 DNA reads as TGTGCCAGCAGCTTCATCGGTCGAACCTCCTACGAGCAGTACTTC.

This chain connects TRBV25-1 to TRBJ2-5; perhaps D is TRBD1 or TRBD2 (5 bases each). The closer fit of TRBJ2-1 to the DNA end suggests the J call may be wrong. The germline V gene encodes CDR1 MGHDK and CDR2 SYGVNS. The CDR3 is 13 amino acids. The CDR3 DNA sequence: TGTGCCAGCAGTGAATCGGGGACCTGGGAGCAGTTCTTC. Translated: CASSESGTWEQFF.

Many counts were recorded for this clonotype. This chain joins TRBV29-1 and TRBJ2-7; possibly TRBD1 or TRBD2 for D (5 bases each). This CDR3 is built from 14 residues. Germline values: CDR1 SQVTM, CDR2 ANQGSEA. Trimming took off 7 bases at V and 2 bases at J, with 18 bases between the two ends. CDR3 protein: CSAGTTSRAYEQYF. CDR3 coding DNA: TGCAGCGCCGGGACCACCTCGAGGGCCTACGAGCAGTACTTC.

This clonotype was detected once. The chain couples TRBV7-9 to TRBJ1-5; maybe TRBD1 (5 bases). Per germline, CDR1 SEHNR and CDR2 FQNEAQ (reference sequence). CDR3 size: 16 residues. Trimming pared 1 base from V and 11 bases from J, leaving 21 bases between. The CDR3 region has the DNA TGTGCCAGCAGCTTAGGAAGGGGTTCCCACCAAGAGACCCAGCATTTT. The encoded protein is CASSLGRGSHQETQHF.

With respect to this clonotype: A much larger clone sits a single nucleotide away, making a read error possible. The gene calls are TRBV7-2 and TRBJ2-2; a weak D match, TRBD2 (6 bases). Germline CDR1 reads SGHTA; CDR2 reads FQGNSA. CDR3 length equals 16 residues. V was clipped by 1 base and J by 4 bases, with 13 bases between them. Written as DNA, the CDR3 is TGTGCCAGCAGCTTAGACGGGGGTCGGGGCACCGGGGAGCTGTTTTTT. It yields the protein CASSLDGGRGTGELFF.

The V call is TRBV14, the J call TRBJ2-5; 7 positions match TRBD2. The CDR3 contains 16 residues. V lost 4 bases and J lost 3; bases outside the gene matches: 11. Germline V gene sequence: CDR1 SGHDN, CDR2 FVKESK. In DNA form, the CDR3 reads TGTGCCAGCAGCCCAGGACTAGGCACAATCAAAGAGACCCAGTACTTC. Translated, it gives CASSPGLGTIKETQYF.

This clonotype has ten or more counts. CDR3 DNA: TGTGCCAGCAACGAGGCAGGGAACACCGGGGAGCTGTTTTTT. This codes for CASNEAGNTGELFF. The rearrangement uses TRBV2 and TRBJ2-2; D gene uncertain. The length of the CDR3 is 14 residues. V lost 7 bases and J lost 1, with 10 bases in between. Germline assignment: CDR1 SNHLY and CDR2 FYNNEI.

With regard to this clonotype: This could be a read error, since a much larger clone is one nucleotide away. The chain recombines TRBV19 with TRBJ1-5, with D unclear. The CDR3 runs 13 residues. Germline-derived CDR1 and CDR2 are LNHDA and SQIVND (reference sequence). With 9 bases removed from V and 3 bases from J, the gap between germline ends came to 12 bases. CDR3 DNA: TGTGCCAGCACCGCAGAATCCAATCAGCCCCAGCATTTT. Translated: CASTAESNQPQHF.

This clonotype was seen many times. The chain recombines TRBV24-1 with TRBJ1-1; 7 bases match TRBD1. The CDR3 has 13 residues. Germline lookup yields CDR1 KGHDR and CDR2 SFDVKD. J lost 11 bases, V lost 1 base, and 6 bases had no gene match. The CDR3 loop is CATSDFSGTVAFF. The CDR3 DNA reads TGTGCCACCAGTGATTTTAGCGGGACAGTTGCTTTCTTT.

The table lists this clonotype with many counts. The V call is TRBV2, the J call TRBJ2-5; D unresolved. V dropped 7 bases and J dropped 1 base, with 10 bases sitting between them. Germline values: CDR1 SNHLY, CDR2 FYNNEI. This CDR3 contains 13 residues. CDR3 DNA sequence: TGTGCCAGCACCGGCGGACCCCAAGAGACCCAGTACTTC. It is translated as CASTGGPQETQYF.

As to this clonotype: A much larger clone is a single base away; this may be a read error. The rearrangement links TRBV2 to TRBJ2-5; D gene unclear. The CDR3 covers 13 residues. CDR1 is SNHLY and CDR2 is FYNNEI in the germline V gene. The CDR3 here is CASTRRIQGTQYF. The CDR3 region has the DNA TGTGCCAGCACACGGCGGATCCAAGGGACCCAGTACTTC.

This clonotype was recorded at least ten times. The V call is TRBV4-3, the J call TRBJ2-7; D is perhaps TRBD1 or TRBD2 (6 bases each). CDR1 is LGHNA, CDR2 YSLEER, per germline. V was clipped by 1 base and J by 7 bases, with 11 bases between them. The CDR3 consists of 13 residues. CDR3 nucleotides: TGCGCCAGCAGCCAAGTGGAGGGGGGTGAGCAGTACTTC. Protein sequence: CASSQVEGGEQYF.

This clonotype appeared many times. The CDR3 DNA follows: TGTGCCAGCAGCTCAATTGTCCCGGGACTGGGGGAAAAACTGTTTTTT. Amino acids: CASSSIVPGLGEKLFF. The genes are TRBV7-9 and TRBJ1-4; D is possibly TRBD1 (5 bases). V shed 4 bases and J shed 8 bases, with 20 bases lying between them. Germline lookup yields CDR1 SEHNR and CDR2 FQNEAQ (reference sequence). The CDR3 consists of 16 residues.

The rearrangement joins TRBV15 to TRBJ2-7; 12 bases match TRBD1. V lost 10 bases and J lost 5; bases outside the gene matches: 9. The germline gives CDR1 LNHNV, CDR2 YYDKDF (reference sequence). The CDR3 is 14 amino acids. In DNA form, the CDR3 reads TGTGCCAGCCTTTCCGGGACAGGGGGCGACGAGCAGTACTTC. The encoded protein is CASLSGTGGDEQYF.

About this clonotype itself: The junction and the germline gene differ at one end; a read error may be behind it. The chain uses TRBV20-1 and TRBJ1-2; D uncertain. In germline, CDR1 is DFQATT, CDR2 SNEGSKA (reference sequence). This CDR3 is built from 15 residues. The CDR3 nucleotides read TGCAGTGCTAGAGGCCGGACGACCCCTGGATATGACTACACCTTC. Residues: CSARGRTTPGYDYTF.

J is TRBJ2-2 and V is TRBV5-1, with 8 nucleotides matching TRBD1. CDR3 size: 16 residues. Germline V lookup: CDR1 SGHRS, CDR2 YFSETQ. Trimming cost V 1 base and J 5 bases; bases outside gene matches: 7. This CDR3 is CASSLQGTGGTGELFF. The CDR3 bases are TGCGCCAGCAGCTTGCAGGGGACAGGTGGTACCGGGGAGCTGTTTTTT.